The source of this T cell receptor (beta chain) is a study of regulatory T cells in long-lasting Graves disease. Specified time point: newly diagnosed GD, antithyroid drugs for less than 3 months. PBMC-extracted RNA yielded the TCR library. Graves' disease diagnoses followed American Thyroid Association guidelines. This clonotype was counted ten times or more. This CDR3 is 15 amino acids long. V lost 1 base to trimming and J lost 2 bases, with 12 bases between them. To make TCR beta libraries, researchers used iRepertoire HTBI primers and Arm-PCR of CDR3 regions. TCRdb called the multiplex PCR reads again in MiXCR, with one record for every CDR3 protein. The table has about 370,000 distinct CDR3 sequences, around 15% seen once; the top ten hold approximately 22%.

This chain connects TRBV12-3 or TRBV12-4 to TRBJ2-7; D is possibly TRBD2 (6 bases). This TCR was sampled from a female donor with Graves disease. The sample here was peripheral blood mononuclear cells (PBMCs), taken at new diagnosis, from a patient treated with antithyroid drugs. The CDR3 DNA follows: TGTGCCAGCAGTTTAGTAGGGGACTTGCCCTACGAGCAGTACTTC. Its translation: CASSLVGDLPYEQYF.